The clone carrying this TCR beta chain was seen only a few times. The data were taken from a study of blood T cell repertoires in COVID-19. Study-wide background: COVID-19 samples from acute and convalescent phases originated in the United States, Italy and Spain. PBMCs, B-cell-depleted T cells, or T cells were the source of the cDNA or gDNA that made up the material.

The germline CDR1 and CDR2 sequences are SGHRS and YFSETQ. The J segment lost 2 bases and the V segment lost 1 base, leaving 5 bases of the junction unmatched. The CDR3 consists of 15 residues. Source study methods: From reference gene primer amplification, estimates of nucleated cell counts were derived. Some clones are missing from TCRdb's copy, which holds only in-frame ones; the method was immunoSEQ multiplex PCR. Clone size and V and J calls were adopted from that table, with D and trimming inferred from the DNA. The sample has about 160,000 clones, approximately 80% seen once. This sequence was found in a woman between 40 and 55 years old with COVID-19, enrolled during active disease. The chain uses TRBV5-1 and TRBJ2-5; 7 bases match TRBD2. Sequenced material: peripheral blood. The CDR3 loop is CASSLMAGEQETQYF. CDR3 nucleotides: TGCGCCAGCAGCTTGATGGCGGGAGAGCAAGAGACCCAGTACTTC.